Each of the 14 T cell receptor beta chains below was sequenced from the same sample in a study of T cells in Graves' hyperthyroidism and ophthalmopathy. There were TCR beta CDR3 regions amplified from RNA transcripts. When the TCR CDR3 underwent first-round RT-PCR, the HTBI primer set was used. TCRdb reprocessed the multiplex PCR reads via MiXCR and lists one record per CDR3 protein. The sample includes hundreds of thousands of distinct CDR3 sequences, over 40% of them seen just once. Sequencing used peripheral blood or thyroid tissue (not recorded which). All receptors come from an adult man with Graves' disease, either hyperthyroidism or ophthalmopathy (not recorded which).

This clonotype turned up a few times. This chain links TRBV9 with TRBJ2-7; TRBD2 aligns across 7 bases. V shed 4 bases, J shed 0 bases, and the junction held 4 bases outside the gene matches. The length of the CDR3 is 14 residues. Germline CDR1 and CDR2: SGDLS and YYNGEE. The CDR3 here is CASSQRGGSYEQYF. CDR3 DNA sequence: TGTGCCAGCAGCCAGCGCGGGGGCTCCTACGAGCAGTACTTC.

The sample holds a few counts of this clonotype. The chain recombines TRBV10-3 with TRBJ1-5; no clear D gene. The CDR3 is 13 residues long. V dropped 6 bases and J dropped 0 bases, with 6 bases sitting between them. Germline V gene data show CDR1 as ENHRY and CDR2 as SYGVKD. CDR3 amino acids: CAISAYSNQPQHF. Written as DNA, the CDR3 is TGTGCCATCAGCGCATATAGCAATCAGCCCCAGCATTTT.

As regards this clonotype: A much larger clone differs by one base, so this may be a read error. The genes are TRBV29-1 and TRBJ2-7, with 7 bases fitting TRBD2. The V gene's germline CDR1 is SQVTM and CDR2 ANQGSEA. The CDR3 length is 12 residues. The ends lost 1 base at V and 3 bases at J; junction bases unmatched: 0. In nucleotides, the CDR3 is TGCAGCGTTGAAGCGGGGGGCTACGAGCAGTACTTC. This encodes CSVEAGGYEQYF.

With respect to this clonotype: At one end the junction does not follow the germline gene, possibly because of a read error. The V call is TRBV9, the J call TRBJ2-7; possibly TRBD1 for D (5 bases). The CDR3 length is 12 residues. Germline assignment: CDR1 SGDLS and CDR2 YYNGEE. The CDR3 sequence is CASSLNTGEQYF. The CDR3 DNA sequence: TGCGCCAGCAGCTTAAACACAGGAGAGCAGTACTTC.

The rearrangement joins TRBV6-5 to TRBJ2-7; the match to TRBD2 covers 9 bases. This CDR3 is built from 20 residues. In germline, CDR1 is MNHEY, CDR2 SVGAGI. The trim removed 5 bases at V and 2 bases at J, leaving 22 bases unmatched. The CDR3 nucleotides are TGTGCCAGCAGTCCCCGGAGGGGGGTAGCGGGAGTGCGGGGCACCTACGAGCAGTACTTC. Translated, it gives CASSPRRGVAGVRGTYEQYF.

As DNA, the CDR3 is TGTGCCAGCAGCTTATTTTCAGGGAAGGCCACAGAGACCCAGTACTTC. It encodes CASSLFSGKATETQYF. V usage is TRBV11-3 and J usage is TRBJ2-5, with a weak D call TRBD1 (5 bases). This CDR3 region has 16 residues. V shed 2 bases and J shed 4 bases, with 17 bases lying between them. Germline V lookup: CDR1 SGHNT, CDR2 YENEEA. Based on the CDR3 plus reference TRBV11-3 and TRBJ2-5, the full variable domain is EAGVVQSPRYKIIEKKQPVAFWCNPISGHNTLYWYLQNLGQGPELLIRYENEEAVDDSQLPKDRFSAERLKGVDSTLKIQPAELGDSAVYLCASSLFSGKATETQYFGPGTRLLVL.

This clonotype was observed at least ten times. The chain joins TRBV6-1 to TRBJ1-6; no clear D. CDR3 length equals 13 residues. Germline CDR1 is MNHNS and CDR2 is SASEGT. Deletions cut 3 bases from V and 8 bases from J, with 8 bases between. CDR3: CASSEYGDSPLHF. CDR3 coding DNA: TGTGCCAGCAGTGAGTACGGAGATTCACCCCTCCACTTT.

V gene TRBV2 combines with J gene TRBJ1-6, with D possibly matching TRBD1 (5 bases). Germline V gene sequence: CDR1 SNHLY, CDR2 FYNNEI. Trimming cost V 4 bases and J 8 bases, with 15 bases left between them. This CDR3 comprises 15 residues. The CDR3 DNA sequence: TGTGCCAGCAGTGTACTCGGGGGTGGTGATTCACCCCTCCACTTT. Translating gives CASSVLGGGDSPLHF.

V usage is TRBV24-1 and J usage is TRBJ1-2; D call uncertain. V dropped 6 bases and J dropped 4 bases, with 8 bases sitting between them. The CDR3 length is 12 residues. The germline V gene encodes CDR1 KGHDR and CDR2 SFDVKD. The CDR3 DNA follows: TGTGCCACCAGTCGTCGGAGCTATGGCTACACCTTC. This codes for CATSRRSYGYTF.

V and J are TRBV7-9 and TRBJ1-2; TRBD1 matches at 7 bases. The germline CDR1 and CDR2 sequences are SEHNR and FQNEAQ (reference sequence). The CDR3 runs 14 residues. V was clipped by 7 bases and J by 7 bases; unmatched bases: 12. In nucleotides, the CDR3 is TGTGCCAGCACAGTAACAGGGGACGTCGCTGGCTACACCTTC. This translates into CASTVTGDVAGYTF.

Turning to this clonotype: A read error may be the cause here, since a much bigger clone is one base away. This chain connects TRBV29-1 to TRBJ1-1, with 8 bases lining up with TRBD1. The CDR3 runs to 14 residues. CDR1 is SQVTM, CDR2 ANQGSEA, per germline. V shed 6 bases and J 3 bases; nucleotides not matched to a gene: 9. For the CDR3, the DNA is TGCAGCGTCGGAACGACAGGGGCGGACACTGAAGCTTTCTTT. Amino acids: CSVGTTGADTEAFF. The full variable domain, its missing parts supplied by reference TRBV29-1 and TRBJ1-1, is SAVISQKPSRDICQRGTSLTIQCQVDSQVTMMFWYRQQPGQSLTLIATANQGSEATYESGFVIDKFPISRPNLTFSTLTVSNMSPEDSSIYLCSVGTTGADTEAFFGQGTRLTVV.

This CDR3 reads CASSSRATSGSAYEQYF. In nucleotides, the CDR3 is TGTGCCAGCTCATCCAGGGCGACTAGCGGGAGCGCCTACGAGCAGTACTTC. The chain couples TRBV7-2 to TRBJ2-7; 12 positions match TRBD2. CDR1 and CDR2 from the germline V gene are SGHTA and FQGNSA. The CDR3 totals 17 residues. The trim removed 8 bases at V and 2 bases at J, leaving 13 bases unmatched.

This rearrangement joins TRBV10-3 to TRBJ1-2; TRBD1 might be the D (6 bases). Trimming removed 6 bases at V and 2 bases at J, with 19 bases between. The germline gives CDR1 ENHRY, CDR2 SYGVKD. This CDR3 region has 16 residues. CDR3 in amino acids: CAISRGGPTPNYGYTF. CDR3 in DNA: TGTGCCATCAGCCGAGGGGGTCCCACGCCCAACTATGGCTACACCTTC.

The chain joins TRBV7-8 to TRBJ2-6; no clear D. This CDR3 region has 10 residues. CDR1 and CDR2 from the germline V gene are SGHVS and FQNEAQ. Trimming shortened V by 1 base and J by 18 bases, and 7 bases separated the two germline ends. Here the CDR3 reads CASSLVGRTF. Here the CDR3 DNA reads TGTGCCAGCAGCTTAGTAGGACGGACTTTC. Filled out from reference TRBV7-8 and TRBJ2-6, the complete variable domain reads GAGVSQSPRYKVAKRGQDVALRCDPISGHVSLFWYQQALGQGPEFLTYFQNEAQLDKSGLPSDRFFAERPEGSVSTLKIQRTQQEDSAVYLCASSLVGRTFGAGSRLTVL.